Included here is one T cell receptor (beta chain) sequence, with context. The antigen this receptor binds is unknown. There are no base qualities to consult, and no much larger clone falls within one base. At diagnosis, peripheral blood, uninvolved tumor-adjacent lung and tumor were collected and stored as a combination of fresh-frozen and FFPE material. For TCR repertoire profiling, the blood samples were analyzed as peripheral blood mononuclear cells. The data belong to a study of T cells in localized non-small cell lung cancer (dated by TCRdb to 2018 to 2021). In terms of the full investigation: T cell repertoires of 236 early-stage NSCLC patients were analyzed, with tumors being compared against uninvolved tumor-adjacent lungs. All 220 or so NSCLC patients in the cohort were treatment-naive and had localized lung tumors that were resected. NSCLC patients had a mean age of roughly 64 years, and 120 to 150 were male and around 99 female. On the study overall, not on this receptor specifically: Because multi-region tumor sequencing was not performed, intratumor heterogeneity could not be ruled out. Longer overall survival was associated with higher blood T cell density, whereas shorter survival was associated with higher adjacent-lung clonality. Because the study design was exploratory, TCR variables were selected using unadjusted p-values without false-discovery rate correction. Of the top 100 tumor clones, a median of 57 were detected in paired uninvolved adjacent lung; roughly 26 were also among that lung's top 100. Uninvolved tumor-adjacent lung showed the highest T cell clonality, higher than tumor, which suggests more focused antigenic responses in the uninvolved tumor-adjacent lung.

The CDR3 spans 15 residues, from the cysteine through the phenylalanine. Just the 45-base CDR3 DNA is kept, in frame starting at base 1. V is clipped by 0 bases and J by 2 bases, and the sequence between their germline boundaries is 8 bases long. In the germline V gene, CDR1 corresponds to ENHRY and CDR2 to SYGVKD. The immunoSEQ Assay was used to sequence TCR beta CDR3 regions from DNA. The original methods were these. To compute T cell density, TCR beta template counts were normalized to usable DNA, which was estimated by amplifying housekeeping genes. Using the preseqR package, richness was estimated by extrapolating to 120,000 templates for tissue samples and 400,000 templates for PBMC samples. Clonality was calculated as one minus Pielou's evenness. Differential abundance testing on productive amino-acid clonotypes, with a minimum total count of 5 and an alpha of 0.1, was used to identify tissue-enriched TCRs. The Jaccard Index and the Morisita Overlap Index were used to measure how much the repertoires overlapped between compartments. GLIPH grouped TCR beta CDR3s together with public tetramer-defined viral CDR3s, and a viral motif had to include at least three viral sequences and show V-gene enrichment. TCRdb carries this immuneACCESS record with in-frame sequences only. Its versions omit some clonotypes, under half of them owing to an unresolved V gene in the studies checked, with the rest unexplained. V, J and clone size were drawn from that table, and D and trimming were deduced from the DNA. Present in this sample are 70,000 to 100,000 clones, more than 75% of which were seen just once. The biggest ten clones account for over 4% of the sample.

This sequence originates from a woman aged 40-75 years with stage II squamous cell lung carcinoma. This sample comprised PBMCs, obtained before any cancer treatment. The sequence links TRBV10-3 to TRBJ1-3; matching of 6 bases hints at TRBD1 as the D gene. The CDR3 protein is CAISESHRAGNTIYF. The DNA sequence is TGTGCCATCAGTGAGTCGCACAGGGCTGGAAACACCATATATTTT.